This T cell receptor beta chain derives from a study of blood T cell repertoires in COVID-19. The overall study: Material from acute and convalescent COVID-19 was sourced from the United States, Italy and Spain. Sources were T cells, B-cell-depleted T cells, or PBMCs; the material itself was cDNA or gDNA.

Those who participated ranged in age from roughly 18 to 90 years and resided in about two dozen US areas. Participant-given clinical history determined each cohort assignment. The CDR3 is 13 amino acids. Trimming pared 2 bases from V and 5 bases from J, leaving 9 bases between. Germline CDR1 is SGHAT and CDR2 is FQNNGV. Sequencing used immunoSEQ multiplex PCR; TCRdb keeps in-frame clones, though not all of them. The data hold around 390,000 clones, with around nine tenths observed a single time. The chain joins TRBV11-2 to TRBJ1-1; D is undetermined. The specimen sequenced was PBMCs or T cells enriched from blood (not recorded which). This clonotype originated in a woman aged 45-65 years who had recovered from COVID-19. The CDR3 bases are TGTGCCAGCAGCTTAATCGGGGTTACTGAAGCTTTCTTT. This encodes CASSLIGVTEAFF.